The source of this T cell receptor beta chain is a study of shared T cell receptors in the human thymus. V trimming: 1 base; J trimming: 4 bases; junction bases outside the gene matches: 17. The CDR3 has 19 amino acids. The germline V gene has CDR1 SGHAT and CDR2 FQNNGV. TCRdb keeps only in-frame clones here, not all; method: immunoSEQ multiplex PCR. The profile shows 600,000 to 900,000 clones, 70% to 90% of them singletons. The sample was also linked to a second study, of human thymus T cells. That source notes: Donors consisted of healthy Finnish infants (having corrective surgery for congenital heart defects). Thymus was obtained from resections taken during corrective heart surgery.

The receptor was derived from a girl under two years old with a congenital heart defect. V and J are TRBV11-2 and TRBJ2-3, with TRBD1 matching over 7 bases. Sequenced: thymocytes. CDR3 in DNA: TGTGCCAGCAGCTTAGCCGACAGGGCCTCTCACGAAGTATCAGATACGCAGTATTTT. The encoded protein is CASSLADRASHEVSDTQYF. The whole variable domain, filled in from reference TRBV11-2 and TRBJ2-3, reads EAGVAQSPRYKIIEKRQSVAFWCNPISGHATLYWYQQILGQGPKLLIQFQNNGVVDDSQLPKDRFSAERLKGVDSTLKIQPAKLEDSAVYLCASSLADRASHEVSDTQYFGPGTRLTVL.